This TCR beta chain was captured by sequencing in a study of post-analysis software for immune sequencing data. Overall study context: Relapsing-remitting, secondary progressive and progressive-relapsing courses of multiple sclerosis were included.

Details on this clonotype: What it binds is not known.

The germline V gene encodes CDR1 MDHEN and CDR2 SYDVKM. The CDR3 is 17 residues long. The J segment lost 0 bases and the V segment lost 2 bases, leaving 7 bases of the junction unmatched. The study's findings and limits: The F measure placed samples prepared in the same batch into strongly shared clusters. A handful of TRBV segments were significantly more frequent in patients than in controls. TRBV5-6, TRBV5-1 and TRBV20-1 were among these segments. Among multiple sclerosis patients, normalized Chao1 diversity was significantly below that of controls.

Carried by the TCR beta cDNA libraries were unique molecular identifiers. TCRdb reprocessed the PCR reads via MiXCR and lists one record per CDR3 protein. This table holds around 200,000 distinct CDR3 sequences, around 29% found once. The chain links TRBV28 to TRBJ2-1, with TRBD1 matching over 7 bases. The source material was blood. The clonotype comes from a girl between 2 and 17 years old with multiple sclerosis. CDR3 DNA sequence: TGTGCCAGCAGTTTACATTACAGGGGACGCTCCTACAATGAGCAGTTCTTC. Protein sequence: CASSLHYRGRSYNEQFF.